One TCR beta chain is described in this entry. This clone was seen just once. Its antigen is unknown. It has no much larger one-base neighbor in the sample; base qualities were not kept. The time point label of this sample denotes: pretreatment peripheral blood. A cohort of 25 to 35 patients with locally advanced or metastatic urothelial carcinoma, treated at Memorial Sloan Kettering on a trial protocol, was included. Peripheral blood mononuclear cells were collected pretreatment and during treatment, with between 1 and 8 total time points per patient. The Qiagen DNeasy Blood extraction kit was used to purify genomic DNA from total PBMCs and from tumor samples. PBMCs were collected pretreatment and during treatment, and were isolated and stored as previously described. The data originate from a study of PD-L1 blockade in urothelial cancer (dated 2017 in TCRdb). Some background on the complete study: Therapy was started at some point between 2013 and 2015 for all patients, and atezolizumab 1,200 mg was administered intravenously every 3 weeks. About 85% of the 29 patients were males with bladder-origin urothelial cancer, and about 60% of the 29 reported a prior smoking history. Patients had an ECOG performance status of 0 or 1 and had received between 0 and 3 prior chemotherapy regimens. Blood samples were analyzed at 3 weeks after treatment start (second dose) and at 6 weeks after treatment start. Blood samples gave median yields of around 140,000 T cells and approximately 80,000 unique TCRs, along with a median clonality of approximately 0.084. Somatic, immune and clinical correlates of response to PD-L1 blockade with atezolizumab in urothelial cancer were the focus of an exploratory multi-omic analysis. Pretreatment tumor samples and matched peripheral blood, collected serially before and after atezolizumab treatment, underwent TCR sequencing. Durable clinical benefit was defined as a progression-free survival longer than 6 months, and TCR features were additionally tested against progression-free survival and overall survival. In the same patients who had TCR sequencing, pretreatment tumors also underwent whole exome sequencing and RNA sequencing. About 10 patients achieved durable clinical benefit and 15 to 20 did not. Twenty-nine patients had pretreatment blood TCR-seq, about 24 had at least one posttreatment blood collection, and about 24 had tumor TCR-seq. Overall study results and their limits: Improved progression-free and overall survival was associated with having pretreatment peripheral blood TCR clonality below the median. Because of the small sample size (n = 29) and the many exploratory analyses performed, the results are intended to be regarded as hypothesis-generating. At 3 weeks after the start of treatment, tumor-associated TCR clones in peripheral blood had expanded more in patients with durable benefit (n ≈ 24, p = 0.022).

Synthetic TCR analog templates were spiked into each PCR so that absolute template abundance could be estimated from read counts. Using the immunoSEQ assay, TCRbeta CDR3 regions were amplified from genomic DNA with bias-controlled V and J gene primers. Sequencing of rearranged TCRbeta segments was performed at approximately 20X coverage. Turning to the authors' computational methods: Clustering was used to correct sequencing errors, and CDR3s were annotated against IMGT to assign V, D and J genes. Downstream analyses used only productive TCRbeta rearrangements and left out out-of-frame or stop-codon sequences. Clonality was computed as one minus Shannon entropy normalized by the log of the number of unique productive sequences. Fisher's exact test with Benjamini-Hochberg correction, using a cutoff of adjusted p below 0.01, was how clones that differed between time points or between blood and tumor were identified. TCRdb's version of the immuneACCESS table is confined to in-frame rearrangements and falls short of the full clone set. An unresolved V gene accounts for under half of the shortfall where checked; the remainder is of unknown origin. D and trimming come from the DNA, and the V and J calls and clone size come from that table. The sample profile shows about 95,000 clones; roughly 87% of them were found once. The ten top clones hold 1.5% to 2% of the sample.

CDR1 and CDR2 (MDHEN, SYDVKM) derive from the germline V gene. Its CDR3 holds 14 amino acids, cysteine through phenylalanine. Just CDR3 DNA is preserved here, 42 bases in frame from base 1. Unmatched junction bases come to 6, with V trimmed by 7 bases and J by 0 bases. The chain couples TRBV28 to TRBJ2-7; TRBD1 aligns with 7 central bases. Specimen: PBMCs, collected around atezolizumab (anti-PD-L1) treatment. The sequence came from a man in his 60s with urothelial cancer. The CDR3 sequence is CASIPGQSSYEQYF. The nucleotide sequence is TGTGCCAGCATCCCGGGACAGAGCTCCTACGAGCAGTACTTC.